A single T cell receptor (beta chain) is shown here with its context. Its antigen remains unidentified. Base qualities are not at hand, and no much larger clone is one base apart. The record originates from a study of T cell repertoires in cytomegalovirus infection (dated by TCRdb to between 2018 and 2020). For the wider study: Donor HLA type was relevant to the analysis, as public TCR beta signatures indicated carriage of CMV infection together with the matching HLA type. The paper as a whole reports these results and caveats: The ex vivo response was dominated by HLA-C-restricted CMV-specific TCR beta clonotypes, which also provided the single most frequent clonotype in two of eight donors. Cumulative frequency of public TCR beta family members discriminated carriers of CMV infection plus the relevant HLA type in this cohort and an independent roughly 330-donor cohort.

The CDR3 numbers 14 residues from cysteine through phenylalanine. Just CDR3 DNA is preserved here, 42 bases in frame from base 1. For CDR1 and CDR2, the germline V gene lists SGHAT and FQNNGV. V and J are truncated by 6 bases and 7 bases respectively, leaving an intervening sequence of 13 bases. TCRdb records Illumina HiSeq 1500 as the sequencer. The public reads were reprocessed in TCRdb via fastp at Q25 and MiXCR, keeping in-frame beta chains. Every distinct CDR3 protein forms one entry, paired with its most common genes and DNA. The sample table contains fewer than 200,000 distinct CDR3 sequences; only one count was recorded for nearly 9.5% of them. The ten top clones hold approximately 4.2% of the sample.

Sequencing used PBMCs. This receptor chain uses TRBV11-2 and TRBJ1-6; the D gene is perhaps TRBD1, on 5 matching bases. This clonotype was obtained from a human donor in good health (CMV status not recorded). Some clones in this sample may be carry-over from other donors' samples. The sequenced DNA is TGTGCCAGCAGTTTGACAGCGGGAAATTCACCCCTCCACTTT. It specifies CASSLTAGNSPLHF.